The following is a T cell receptor (beta chain) sequence with its context. What it binds is not known. This entry belongs to a study of T cell responses to AZD1222 COVID-19 vaccine. The study's findings and limits: White British people made up most donors, females outnumbered males, and clonal diversity was possibly underestimated.

This CDR3 comprises 14 residues. CDR1 SEHNR and CDR2 FQNEAQ come from the germline V gene (reference sequence). V lost 1 base and J 4 bases, leaving 7 bases between the germline ends. Measured with immunoSEQ multiplex PCR; TCRdb has only the in-frame clones, and not every one. This sample carries approximately 110,000 clones, approximately 88% of them seen once, and the ten largest clones take 2.5% to 3%. This sample comprised peripheral blood, obtained on day 0 of AZD1222 vaccination. The chain joins TRBV7-9 to TRBJ1-4; D call uncertain. The TCR comes from an adult in good health. CDR3 bases: TGTGCCAGCAGCTTAGTCGGCCTTAATGAAAAACTGTTTTTT. Translating gives CASSLVGLNEKLFF.